This passage covers 19 T cell receptor beta chains from one sample sequenced in a study of OX40 agonist ivuxolimab in advanced cancers. Library creation used the immunoSEQ multiplex PCR assay. This is the immuneACCESS table as TCRdb keeps it, with only in-frame sequences that have V and J called. A part of the clones is gone; compared with another copy, unresolved V genes explain less than half, and the rest is unexplained. The sample includes fewer than 90,000 clones, with over 85% observed a single time. In total, the top ten clones hold around 6% of the sample. Sequencing was performed on CD4+ or CD8+ T cells sorted from blood, taken in a trial of the OX40 agonist ivuxolimab. The receptor source for this set is an adult with an advanced solid tumor such as melanoma, head and neck, liver or kidney cancer.

The chain recombines TRBV5-4 with TRBJ1-6; 10 bases align to TRBD1. The CDR3 is 16 residues long. V lost 4 bases to trimming and J lost 6 bases; unmatched junction nucleotides: 7. In germline, CDR1 is SGHNT, CDR2 YYREEE (reference sequence). This CDR3 reads CASSGTGDVVNSPLHF. The CDR3 DNA is TGTGCCAGCAGCGGGACAGGGGATGTAGTTAATTCACCCCTCCACTTT. The complete variable domain, with remaining parts taken from reference TRBV5-4 and TRBJ1-6, reads ETGVTQSPTHLIKTRGQQVTLRCSSQSGHNTVSWYQQALGQGPQFIFQYYREEENGRGNFPPRFSGLQFPNYSSELNVNALELDDSALYLCASSGTGDVVNSPLHFGNGTRLTVT.

J is TRBJ2-7 and V is TRBV7-3, with 7 nucleotides matching TRBD1. The germline gives CDR1 SGHTA, CDR2 FQGTGA. V trimming: 0 bases; J trimming: 5 bases; junction bases outside the gene matches: 10. The CDR3 loop spans 16 amino acids. The CDR3 here is CASSLTPGGTLHEQYF. The CDR3 bases are TGTGCCAGCAGCTTAACGCCAGGGGGTACCCTGCACGAGCAGTACTTC.

The rearrangement links TRBV4-1 to TRBJ2-1, with D hard to call. Germline V lookup: CDR1 MGHRA, CDR2 YSYEKL. CDR3 length: 13 amino acids. The V and J ends lost 4 bases and 9 bases respectively, with 13 bases between them. The CDR3 reads CASSPPGNGEQFF. The CDR3 DNA is TGCGCCAGCAGCCCCCCGGGTAATGGTGAGCAGTTCTTC.

This sequence joins TRBV19 and TRBJ1-1, with D tentatively TRBD1 (6 bases). This CDR3 has 15 residues. Germline-derived CDR1 and CDR2 are LNHDA and SQIVND (reference sequence). V dropped 3 bases and J dropped 0 bases, with 11 bases sitting between them. CDR3 nucleotides: TGTGCCAGTAGTATGGACAGCCTCATGAACACTGAAGCTTTCTTT. This encodes CASSMDSLMNTEAFF.

V usage is TRBV18 and J usage is TRBJ2-6, with D unclear. Germline CDR1 reads KGHSH; CDR2 reads LQKENI. This CDR3 contains 12 residues. V was shortened by 3 bases and J by 3 bases, with 0 bases between the two germline ends. CDR3 nucleotide sequence: TGTGCCAGCTCACCTGGGGCCAACGTCCTGACTTTC. Translated, it gives CASSPGANVLTF.

J is TRBJ2-3 and V is TRBV4-1; 11 positions agree with TRBD2. The germline gives CDR1 MGHRA, CDR2 YSYEKL. V lost 5 bases, J lost 4 bases, and 11 bases stayed unmatched. This CDR3 is 17 amino acids long. CDR3 DNA: TGCGCCAGCAGCAAACTGTATAGCGGGAGGGGCGCAGATACGCAGTATTTT. Protein product: CASSKLYSGRGADTQYF.

The chain recombines TRBV13 with TRBJ2-7, with D unresolved. There are 13 residues in the CDR3. V lost 0 bases and J 5 bases, leaving 8 bases between the germline ends. Per germline, CDR1 PRHDT and CDR2 FYEKMQ (reference sequence). The CDR3 bases are TGTGCCAGCAGCTTAGGTCTGAGGAACGAGCAGTACTTC. This encodes CASSLGLRNEQYF. The full variable domain, rest sourced from reference TRBV13 and TRBJ2-7, is AAGVIQSPRHLIKEKRETATLKCYPIPRHDTVYWYQQGPGQDPQFLISFYEKMQSDKGSIPDRFSAQQFSDYHSELNMSSLELGDSALYFCASSLGLRNEQYFGPGTRLTVT.

The J gene is TRBJ2-7, the V gene TRBV10-3; TRBD1 matches 8 bases. The CDR3 is 16 amino acids. Germline V gene lookup returns CDR1 ENHRY and CDR2 SYGVKD. Losses at the gene ends were 2 bases for V and 2 bases for J; bases not matched to a gene: 8. In DNA, the CDR3 is TGTGCCATCAGTGAGGAACGGGACAGGTTAACCTACGAGCAGTACTTC. Translating gives CAISEERDRLTYEQYF.

The J gene is TRBJ2-5, the V gene TRBV6-5, with TRBD2 matching 11 bases. The last part of the DNA fits TRBJ2-7 better; the J call may be wrong. This CDR3 is built from 15 residues. The germline CDR1 and CDR2 sequences are MNHEY and SVGAGI. CDR3 nucleotide sequence: TGTGCCAGCAGTTACTCGGGTAGCGGGGGGGCCGAGCAGTACTTC. Translated, it gives CASSYSGSGGAEQYF.

This clone was detected once. The chain carries TRBV19 and TRBJ2-5, with D perhaps TRBD2 (8 bases). Germline loops: CDR1 LNHDA, CDR2 SQIVND (reference sequence). The CDR3 spans 19 residues. The germline V and J ends were trimmed by 5 bases and 4 bases, with 29 bases remaining between them. CDR3 residues: CASSPRTGATGGRGETQYF. CDR3 nucleotides: TGTGCCAGTAGTCCCCGGACAGGCGCGACGGGGGGGCGAGGAGAGACCCAGTACTTC.

The CDR3 is CASSRDYEQYF. CDR3 DNA sequence: TGTGCCAGCAGCCGGGACTACGAGCAGTACTTC. The V call is TRBV21-1, the J call TRBJ2-7; the table's D call TRBD2 went unverified against the DNA. TRBV21-1 is a pseudogene segment. The CDR3 contains 11 residues.

V is TRBV29-1 and J is TRBJ1-2; 10 bases match TRBD1. Trimming took 7 bases from V and 6 from J; bases not matched to a gene: 8. This CDR3 contains 13 residues. Looked up from germline, CDR1 is SQVTM and CDR2 is ANQGSEA. CDR3 sequence: CSAVGTGVDGYTF. CDR3 in DNA: TGCAGCGCCGTGGGGACAGGGGTCGATGGCTACACCTTC.

The chain has TRBV9 and TRBJ2-1, with TRBD2 identical over 9 bases. This CDR3 has 15 residues. The V and J ends lost 3 bases and 2 bases, in that order; junction bases with no gene match: 3. Germline V gene data show CDR1 as SGDLS and CDR2 as YYNGEE. The CDR3 nucleotides are TGTGCCAGCAGCGCTAGCGGGGCGGCCTACAATGAGCAGTTCTTC. Translating gives CASSASGAAYNEQFF.

The chain couples TRBV4-3 to TRBJ2-7; 8 bases agree with TRBD1. The CDR3 consists of 15 residues. V lost 3 bases to trimming and J lost 5 bases; unmatched junction nucleotides: 9. In germline, CDR1 is LGHNA, CDR2 YSLEER. CDR3: CASSQTGQGAHEQYF. The CDR3 DNA reads as TGCGCCAGCAGCCAGACCGGACAGGGAGCCCACGAGCAGTACTTC.

The genes are TRBV2 and TRBJ1-2; possibly TRBD1 for D (6 bases). Germline V lookup: CDR1 SNHLY, CDR2 FYNNEI. V lost 3 bases and J lost 6, with 14 bases in between. CDR3 size: 14 residues. CDR3 in DNA: TGTGCCAGCAGTGACAGGGGACCCCAGGATGGCTACACCTTC. This gives the protein CASSDRGPQDGYTF.

This clone was counted once. The chain uses TRBV4-1 and TRBJ2-1, with 9 bases aligning to TRBD1. Trimming took 3 bases from V and 0 from J; bases not matched to a gene: 3. The CDR3 totals 16 residues. The germline CDR1 and CDR2 sequences are MGHRA and YSYEKL. This CDR3 reads CASSHGTGSSYNEQFF. In DNA form, the CDR3 reads TGCGCCAGCAGCCACGGGACAGGGAGCTCCTACAATGAGCAGTTCTTC.

V gene TRBV27 combines with J gene TRBJ1-1, with D perhaps matching TRBD1 (6 bases). Trimming took off 4 bases at V and 1 base at J, with 13 bases between the two ends. The germline CDR1 and CDR2 sequences are MNHEY and SMNVEV (reference sequence). This CDR3 has 15 residues. The CDR3 here is CASSSLGGGNTEAFF. The CDR3 coding sequence is TGTGCCAGCAGTTCCCTGGGGGGCGGGAACACTGAAGCTTTCTTT.

The chain combines TRBV7-8 with TRBJ1-3; D perhaps matches TRBD1 (6 bases). V lost 0 bases to trimming and J lost 0 bases, with 9 bases between them. The CDR3 is 16 amino acids. Germline V gene sequence: CDR1 SGHVS, CDR2 FQNEAQ. This chain's CDR3 is CASSLAGHSSGNTIYF. CDR3 bases: TGTGCCAGCAGCTTAGCGGGACATAGCTCTGGAAACACCATATATTTT.

This clone was detected a few times. The DNA of the CDR3 is TGTGCCAGCAGCTCCCGTGGGCGACAGCCCTATGGCTACACCTTC. Encoded protein: CASSSRGRQPYGYTF. The V gene is TRBV6-5, the J gene TRBJ1-2; a possible D gene is TRBD1 (5 bases). Germline CDR1 MNHEY, CDR2 SVGAGI. There are 15 residues in the CDR3. The V and J ends lost 6 bases and 4 bases respectively, with 18 bases between them.